This T cell receptor (beta chain) was recorded in a study of technical replicates of blood from a few donors. The germline CDR1 and CDR2 sequences are MGHRA and YSYEKL. V lost 0 bases and J lost 2; bases outside the gene matches: 7. The CDR3 totals 17 residues. The assay was immunoSEQ multiplex PCR, and TCRdb's table has in-frame clones only and misses some. Found here are some 60,000 clones, about 90% of them singletons; the top ten hold more than 4.5%. This TCR came from a human donor in good health. Some clones in this sample may be carry-over from other donors' samples. V usage is TRBV4-1 and J usage is TRBJ2-3; 8 bases match TRBD2. The sample was PBMCs. This CDR3 reads CASSQDRAGVVTDTQYF. The CDR3 DNA reads TGCGCCAGCAGCCAAGATCGAGCGGGGGTCGTCACAGATACGCAGTATTTT.